The rows below give T cell receptor beta chains drawn from one sample of a study of T cells in Graves' hyperthyroidism and ophthalmopathy. One entry per CDR3 protein, called by TCRdb with MiXCR from the multiplex PCR reads. The sample yields 370,000 or so distinct CDR3 sequences, roughly 13% seen once. The specimen was blood. The source is a man aged 30-40 years with Graves' hyperthyroidism that later progressed to Graves' ophthalmopathy. Both conserved end residues are part of each CDR3. The D gene is left open where the match is weak. Size is stated for part of the rows, as once, few or many counts, or as a class when the clone is expanded.

few	TRBV30	.	TRBJ1-6	CASGGYNSPLHF	TGTGCCTCGGGAGGATATAATTCACCCCTCCACTTT
many	TRBV12-3/TRBV12-4	.	TRBJ1-1	CASSSPGSMNTEAFF	TGTGCCAGCAGTTCCCCGGGCTCGATGAACACTGAAGCTTTCTTT
many	TRBV6-2/TRBV6-3	TRBD1	TRBJ1-5	CASRWTGLNQPQHF	TGTGCCAGCAGGTGGACAGGCCTAAATCAGCCCCAGCATTTT
many	TRBV12-3/TRBV12-4	TRBD1	TRBJ1-4	CASSQGVGANEKLFF	TGTGCCAGCAGCCAGGGGGTAGGAGCTAATGAAAAACTGTTTTTT
many	TRBV28	.	TRBJ1-2	CASSSYTSYGYTF	TGTGCCAGCAGTTCGTACACGAGCTATGGCTACACCTTC
many	TRBV9	TRBD1	TRBJ2-7	CASSVSGTGVGEQYF	TGTGCCAGCAGCGTTTCCGGGACAGGGGTTGGCGAGCAGTACTTC
few	TRBV4-2	TRBD2	TRBJ2-5	CASSQERGGAETQYF	TGTGCCAGCAGCCAAGAAAGGGGAGGGGCAGAGACCCAGTACTTC
.	TRBV29-1	.	TRBJ2-5	CSVLGFQGAWETQYF	TGCAGCGTGCTAGGCTTCCAGGGTGCTTGGGAGACCCAGTACTTC
.	TRBV5-8	.	TRBJ1-5	CASSSRRAGSNQPQHF	TGTGCCAGCAGCTCAAGGAGGGCGGGGAGCAATCAGCCCCAGCATTTT
many	TRBV20-1	.	TRBJ2-7	CSASVALSYEQYF	TGCAGTGCTAGTGTCGCTCTCTCCTACGAGCAGTACTTC